Listed below are T cell receptor beta chains from one sample, sequenced in a study of tumor-infiltrating lymphocytes in primary liver carcinoma. TCRdb redid the calling of the multiplex PCR reads with MiXCR, one entry per CDR3 protein. Of about 190,000 distinct CDR3 sequences listed, around four fifths are singletons. Sequencing input: tumor tissue from primary liver carcinoma. Receptors originate from a man in his forties with primary liver carcinoma and hepatitis B virus infection. The CDR3 runs from the conserved cysteine through the conserved F or W. Fields, in order: J gene, clone size, V gene, D gene, CDR3 protein, CDR3 DNA. A D gene is named only where the DNA matches it firmly. Clone size, where shown, is once, few, many, or a class for clones that have expanded.

j_gene: TRBJ2-7
abundance: NA
v_gene: TRBV11-2
d_gene: TRBD1
CDR3aa: CARSLDLGGSYEQYF
CDR3nt: TGTGCCAGAAGCTTAGATTTAGGGGGCTCCTACGAGCAGTATTTC

j_gene: TRBJ2-6
abundance: NA
v_gene: TRBV11-2
d_gene: NA
CDR3aa: CTRSMGGDRAIYLSGANVPTF
CDR3nt: TGTACCAGGAGCATGGGGGGAGACAGGGCCATTTACCTCTCTGGGGCCAACGTCCCGACTTTC

j_gene: TRBJ2-5
abundance: once
v_gene: TRBV7-3
d_gene: NA
CDR3aa: CTSSLSQIGTQYF
CDR3nt: TGTACCAGCAGCTTAAGCCAAATTGGGACCCAGTACTTC

j_gene: TRBJ2-2
abundance: NA
v_gene: TRBV11-2
d_gene: NA
CDR3aa: CASSLDRRGRHTGELFF
CDR3nt: TGTGCCAGCAGCTTAGATCGTCGGGGTAGGCACACCGGGGAGCTGTTTTTT

j_gene: TRBJ2-5
abundance: NA
v_gene: TRBV4-3
d_gene: TRBD2
CDR3aa: CASGQAASGRTAETQYF
CDR3nt: TGTGCCAGCGGCCAAGCGGCTAGCGGGAGGACTGCTGAGACACAGTACTTC

j_gene: TRBJ2-1
abundance: few
v_gene: TRBV3-1
d_gene: TRBD2
CDR3aa: CASSQVGGRVDEQFF
CDR3nt: TGTGCCAGCAGCCAAGTTGGCGGGAGGGTGGATGAGCAGTTCTTC

j_gene: TRBJ2-5
abundance: once
v_gene: TRBV29-1
d_gene: TRBD2
CDR3aa: CSAYGTSFVGETKYF
CDR3nt: TGCAGCGCCTACGGGACTAGCTTCGTTGGAGAGACCAAGTACTTC

j_gene: TRBJ2-3
abundance: many
v_gene: TRBV5-1
d_gene: NA
CDR3aa: CASSLNGRTSTDTQYF
CDR3nt: TGCGCCAGCAGCTTGAACGGCCGCACTAGCACAGATACGCAGTATTTT

j_gene: TRBJ2-1
abundance: NA
v_gene: TRBV4-3
d_gene: TRBD2
CDR3aa: CASGQGDAGVEFF
CDR3nt: TGTGCCAGCGGCCAAGGAGATGCGGGAGTGGAGTTCTTC

j_gene: TRBJ2-4
abundance: once
v_gene: TRBV11-2
d_gene: TRBD2
CDR3aa: CPSSIPGLAGLAKKIQYF
CDR3nt: TGTCCCAGCAGCATACCGGGACTAGCGGGTCTAGCCAAAAAGATTCAGTACTTC

j_gene: TRBJ2-6
abundance: many
v_gene: TRBV29-1
d_gene: NA
CDR3aa: CSVELANSGANVLTF
CDR3nt: TGCAGCGTTGAATTGGCAAACTCTGGGGCCAACGTCCTGACTTTC

j_gene: TRBJ2-5
abundance: NA
v_gene: TRBV11-1
d_gene: NA
CDR3aa: CASNQLGEIQYF
CDR3nt: TGTGCCAGCAACCAGCTGGGGGAGATCCAGTACTTC

j_gene: TRBJ2-2
abundance: once
v_gene: TRBV4-3
d_gene: TRBD2
CDR3aa: CASSQDSPGLPGLRELFF
CDR3nt: TGCGCCAGCAGTCAAGATAGCCCGGGACTACCGGGCCTGAGGGAGCTGTTTTTT

j_gene: TRBJ1-5
abundance: NA
v_gene: TRBV21-1
d_gene: NA
CDR3aa: CASTQVAKAYQPQHF
CDR3nt: TGTGCCAGCACCCAAGTGGCGAAGGCGTATCAGCCCCAGCATTTT

j_gene: TRBJ1-5
abundance: NA
v_gene: TRBV30
d_gene: NA
CDR3aa: CAWALAGDRNRPQHF
CDR3nt: TGTGCCTGGGCCCTCGCGGGGGATCGCAATCGGCCCCAGCATTTT

j_gene: TRBJ2-7
abundance: NA
v_gene: TRBV29-1
d_gene: NA
CDR3aa: CSVMTSGIGTPYEQYF
CDR3nt: TGCAGCGTCATGACATCTGGGATCGGCACTCCCTACGAACAGTACTTC

j_gene: TRBJ2-3
abundance: NA
v_gene: TRBV28
d_gene: NA
CDR3aa: CVSSPPPGTDTQYF
CDR3nt: TGTGTCAGCAGTCCCCCCCCAGGAACAGATACGCAGTATTTT

j_gene: TRBJ2-5
abundance: NA
v_gene: TRBV12-3/TRBV12-4
d_gene: NA
CDR3aa: CAISLVRETQYF
CDR3nt: TGTGCCATCAGTTTAGTGCGGGAGACCCAGTACTTC

j_gene: TRBJ2-3
abundance: NA
v_gene: TRBV11-1
d_gene: NA
CDR3aa: CASNLLRESTDTQYF
CDR3nt: TGTGCCAGCAATTTGCTAAGGGAGAGCACAGATACGCAGTATTTT

j_gene: TRBJ2-3
abundance: NA
v_gene: TRBV11-2
d_gene: TRBD2
CDR3aa: CTNTRSPRLAGERTDTQYF
CDR3nt: TGTACCAACACCCGATCGCCGAGACTAGCGGGAGAGAGGACAGATACGCAGTATTTT

j_gene: TRBJ2-3
abundance: once
v_gene: TRBV29-1
d_gene: NA
CDR3aa: CTVADGDSIDTQYF
CDR3nt: TGCACCGTTGCTGACGGAGATAGCATAGATACGCAGTATTTT

j_gene: TRBJ2-1
abundance: NA
v_gene: TRBV21-1
d_gene: NA
CDR3aa: CASSKARRDRANEQFF
CDR3nt: TGTGCCAGCAGCAAAGCGCGTCGGGACCGGGCAAATGAGCAGTTCTTC

j_gene: TRBJ2-1
abundance: NA
v_gene: TRBV5-1
d_gene: NA
CDR3aa: CASSSHRCEQFF
CDR3nt: TGCGCCAGCAGCTCCCACAGGTGCGAGCAGTTCTTC

j_gene: TRBJ2-4
abundance: NA
v_gene: TRBV11-2
d_gene: NA
CDR3aa: CVSSLEGYKNIEYF
CDR3nt: TGTGTCAGCAGCTTAGAAGGCTACAAAAACATAGAGTACTTC

j_gene: TRBJ1-2
abundance: NA
v_gene: TRBV6-6
d_gene: NA
CDR3aa: CASTTGPRKYGYTF
CDR3nt: TGTGCCAGCACCACGGGTCCCAGGAAGTATGGCTACACTTTC

j_gene: TRBJ2-5
abundance: NA
v_gene: TRBV4-2
d_gene: NA
CDR3aa: CASIQDLGSVETQYF
CDR3nt: TGTGCCAGCATCCAAGACCTGGGATCGGTGGAGACGCAGTACTTC

j_gene: TRBJ1-5
abundance: NA
v_gene: TRBV12-3/TRBV12-4
d_gene: TRBD1
CDR3aa: CASPSGQGRAQPQHF
CDR3nt: TGTGCCAGTCCCTCAGGACAGGGGAGGGCTCAGCCCCAGCATTTT

j_gene: TRBJ2-5
abundance: NA
v_gene: TRBV29-1
d_gene: NA
CDR3aa: CNVPVGVETQYF
CDR3nt: TGCAACGTTCCAGTGGGCGTGGAGACACAGTACTTC

j_gene: TRBJ2-1
abundance: NA
v_gene: TRBV29-1
d_gene: NA
CDR3aa: CSDARDFTMGQFF
CDR3nt: TGCAGCGACGCCCGGGACTTCACGATGGGGCAGTTCTTC

j_gene: TRBJ2-1
abundance: NA
v_gene: TRBV6-1
d_gene: NA
CDR3aa: CASSRIGADNEQLF
CDR3nt: TGTGCCAGCAGTAGGATAGGGGCTGACAATGAGCAGCTCTTC

j_gene: TRBJ1-5
abundance: NA
v_gene: TRBV6-1
d_gene: TRBD1
CDR3aa: CASSPTGGRGKVNQPQLF
CDR3nt: TGTGCCAGCAGCCCAACAGGGGGACGGGGGAAAGTTAATCAGCCTCAGCTTTTT